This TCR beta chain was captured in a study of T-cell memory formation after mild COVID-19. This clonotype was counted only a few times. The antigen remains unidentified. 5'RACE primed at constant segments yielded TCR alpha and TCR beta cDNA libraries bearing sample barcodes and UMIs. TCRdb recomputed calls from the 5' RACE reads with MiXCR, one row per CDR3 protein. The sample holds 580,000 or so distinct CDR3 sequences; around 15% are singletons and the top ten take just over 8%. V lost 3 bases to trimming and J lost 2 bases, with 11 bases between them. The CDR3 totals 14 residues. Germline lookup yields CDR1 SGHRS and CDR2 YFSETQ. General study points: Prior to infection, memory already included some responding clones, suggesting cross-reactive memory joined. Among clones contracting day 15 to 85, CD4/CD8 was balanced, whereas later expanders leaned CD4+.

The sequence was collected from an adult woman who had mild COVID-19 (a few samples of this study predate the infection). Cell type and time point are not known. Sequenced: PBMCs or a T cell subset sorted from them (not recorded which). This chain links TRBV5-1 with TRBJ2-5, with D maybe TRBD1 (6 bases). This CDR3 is CASSSQGIQETQYF. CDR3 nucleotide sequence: TGCGCCAGCAGCTCTCAGGGGATTCAAGAGACCCAGTACTTC.